This is a list of T cell receptor beta chains from one sample in a study of molecular identifiers for immune sequencing clone quantification. MiXCR, applied by TCRdb to the PCR reads, yields one record per CDR3 protein. The repertoire has nearly 650,000 distinct CDR3 sequences, 25% of them found once; the top ten carry roughly 0.83%. Sequencing used naive CD8+ T cells from blood, with Jurkat cell RNA spiked in. These receptors originate from a human donor in good health. Some libraries in this study had Jurkat cell RNA spiked in. Both conserved end residues are part of each CDR3. The D gene is left open where the match is weak. Rows may omit the clone size; those that give it use once, few, many or a size class.

abundance,d_gene,j_gene,v_gene,len,CDR3nt,CDR3aa
.,.,TRBJ2-1,TRBV7-2,16,TGTGCCAGCAGCTTAGTTACAACCCCGGCCGACAATGAGCAGTTCTTC,CASSLVTTPADNEQFF
many,TRBD1,TRBJ1-1,TRBV3-1,19,TGTGCCAGCAGCCAAGGAAGACAGGGCCTAAGTTATTTGAACACTGAAGCTTTCTTT,CASSQGRQGLSYLNTEAFF
few,.,TRBJ2-3,TRBV20-1,17,TGCAGTGCTAGAGATTACCAGGAGGTAACTAGCACAGATACGCAGTATTTT,CSARDYQEVTSTDTQYF
.,.,TRBJ2-7,TRBV27,16,TGTGCCAGCAGTTTAGTGTTGCCTAGCAGTAGCCACGAGCAGTACTTC,CASSLVLPSSSHEQYF
.,TRBD1,TRBJ2-4,TRBV18,16,TGTGCCAGCTCCCCAACAGGGGGCAAAGCCAAAACCATTCAGTACTTC,CASSPTGGKAKTIQYF
.,TRBD1,TRBJ2-7,TRBV4-3,15,TGCGCCAGCAGCTTTTCCCGGGACAGGGCCTACGAGCAGTACTTC,CASSFSRDRAYEQYF
.,.,TRBJ2-3,TRBV6-2/TRBV6-3,16,TGTACCAGCAAGAACTACAGGGCGATTAGCACAGATACGCAGTATTTT,CTSKNYRAISTDTQYF
many,.,TRBJ2-7,TRBV7-2,15,TGTGCCAGCAGCCTCGGGCTGGCCTCCTACTACGAGCAGTACTTC,CASSLGLASYYEQYF
few,.,TRBJ2-1,TRBV20-1,16,TGCAGTGCTAGAGATTCCCGGGCCGCCCTGGACAATGAGCAGTTCTTC,CSARDSRAALDNEQFF
.,.,TRBJ2-7,TRBV2,13,TGTGCCAGCTCCGGGACTGCGGTCTACGAGCAGTACTTC,CASSGTAVYEQYF
few,.,TRBJ1-5,TRBV19,15,TGTGCCAGTAGTCACACAGGGTACGGAAATCAGCCCCAGCATTTT,CASSHTGYGNQPQHF
.,TRBD2,TRBJ2-5,TRBV2,16,TGTGCCAGCAGTGAGTTGTCTAGCGGCCCCCAAGAGACCCAGTACTTC,CASSELSSGPQETQYF
many,.,TRBJ2-3,TRBV12-3/TRBV12-4,14,TGTGCCAGCAGAAACCGGGGGGCTACAGATACGCAGTATTTT,CASRNRGATDTQYF
few,.,TRBJ1-1,TRBV20-1,15,TGCAGTGCTAGAGATCTGGCAGCCGCGAACACTGAAGCTTTCTTT,CSARDLAAANTEAFF
many,TRBD2,TRBJ2-7,TRBV4-3,15,TGCGCCAGCAGCCAAGATGGGCTAGCGGAGTACGAGCAGTACTTC,CASSQDGLAEYEQYF
.,.,TRBJ2-5,TRBV12-3/TRBV12-4,15,TGTGCCAGCAGTTTTGGTGGGTCAGTCGATGAGACCCAGTACTTC,CASSFGGSVDETQYF
many,.,TRBJ1-4,TRBV30,15,TGTGCCTGGAGCCCGGGGCAGGGGTTAACAGAAAAACTGTTTTTT,CAWSPGQGLTEKLFF
few,.,TRBJ2-7,TRBV30,13,TGTGCCTGGAGTGTAACAGGGATCGACGAGCAGTACTTC,CAWSVTGIDEQYF
few,TRBD1,TRBJ1-1,TRBV13,13,TGTGCCAGCAGCCCAATCACAGGGGATGAAGCTTTCTTT,CASSPITGDEAFF
many,TRBD1,TRBJ1-1,TRBV7-9,16,TGTGCCGGGAGGGGTCGTCGGGACAGAGGGGACACTGAAGCTTTCTTT,CAGRGRRDRGDTEAFF
many,.,TRBJ1-3,TRBV4-1,13,TGCGCCAGCAGCCGTGGGAGGGGAAACACCATATATTTT,CASSRGRGNTIYF
few,.,TRBJ1-1,TRBV6-2/TRBV6-3,14,TGTGCCAGCAGTTACGGCAGGGTGGGCACTGAAGCTTTCTTT,CASSYGRVGTEAFF
few,TRBD2,TRBJ2-3,TRBV7-9,16,TGTGCCAGCAGCGGCCGGACTAGCGGATACACAGATACGCAGTATTTT,CASSGRTSGYTDTQYF
many,TRBD1,TRBJ2-2,TRBV13,17,TGTGCCAGCAGCTTAGTTCCGGGACAGTCGAACACCGGGGAGCTGTTTTTT,CASSLVPGQSNTGELFF
few,.,TRBJ2-2,TRBV28,14,TGTGCCAGCAGTCTGGACAGCTTTGGCGGGGAGCTGTTTTTT,CASSLDSFGGELFF
few,TRBD2,TRBJ2-5,TRBV7-2,15,TGTGCCAGCAGCCCTAGCGGGGGGGCGGGCGAGACCCAGTACTTC,CASSPSGGAGETQYF
many,.,TRBJ1-6,TRBV4-1,15,TGCGCCAGCAGCCAAGATGTAGGCAGGGCTTCACCCCTCCACTTT,CASSQDVGRASPLHF
many,TRBD1,TRBJ2-1,TRBV7-2,15,TGTGCCAGCAGCCCTCGCTCAGGGGGTTTTAATGAGCAGTTCTTC,CASSPRSGGFNEQFF
few,.,TRBJ2-7,TRBV7-9,12,TGTGCCAGCAGCTTCGGACCGGGTGAGCAGTACTTC,CASSFGPGEQYF
many,TRBD2,TRBJ2-5,TRBV12-5,16,TGTGCTAGTGGTTCCCCGACTAGCGAATTCCAAGAGACCCAGTACTTC,CASGSPTSEFQETQYF
many,.,TRBJ2-3,TRBV12-3/TRBV12-4,14,TGTGCCAGCAGTCTACAGTGGTTTCCAGATACGCAGTATTTT,CASSLQWFPDTQYF
.,.,TRBJ2-1,TRBV4-3,16,TGCGCCAGCAGCCAAGATCAGGTAGCGGTGTACAATGAGCAGTTCTTC,CASSQDQVAVYNEQFF
.,TRBD2,TRBJ2-7,TRBV7-6,18,TGTGCCAGCAGCCACGTCCCGGGACTAGCGGAGCAGCCCCACGAGCAGTACTTC,CASSHVPGLAEQPHEQYF
few,.,TRBJ2-1,TRBV5-1,17,TGCGCCAGCAGCTTTGCGGGGCTCACAAGCTCCTACAATGAGCAGTTCTTC,CASSFAGLTSSYNEQFF
few,.,TRBJ1-5,TRBV4-1,13,TGCGCCAGCAGCCAGGGAGTAGATCAGCCCCAGCATTTT,CASSQGVDQPQHF
.,.,TRBJ2-1,TRBV2,12,TGTGCCAGCGGCCCCCCCCCCAAGGAGCAGTTCTTC,CASGPPPKEQFF
many,TRBD1,TRBJ1-5,TRBV5-6,14,TGTGCCAGCAGCTCCGGGACAGGCAATCAGCCCCAGCATTTT,CASSSGTGNQPQHF
.,.,TRBJ1-5,TRBV19,15,TGTGCCAGTAGTATCGTAGGGAATAGCAATCAGCCCCAGCATTTT,CASSIVGNSNQPQHF
many,.,TRBJ2-1,TRBV3-1,12,TGTGCCAGCAGCCCGCCCGGGACAGAGCAGTTCTTC,CASSPPGTEQFF
many,TRBD2,TRBJ2-3,TRBV2,15,TGTGCCAGCAAGCCGCCGGGACTAGCTGCAGATACGCAGTATTTT,CASKPPGLAADTQYF
.,.,TRBJ2-7,TRBV18,14,TGTGCCAGCTCACCACAGGGGTCGTTCTACGAGCAGTACTTC,CASSPQGSFYEQYF
.,.,TRBJ2-1,TRBV24-1,14,TGTGCCACCAGTGATTTGCTCGGCGGTCCCGAGCAGTTCTTC,CATSDLLGGPEQFF
.,TRBD1,TRBJ2-5,TRBV30,14,TGTGCCTGGACCCCGGGACAGACACAAGAGACCCAGTACTTC,CAWTPGQTQETQYF
.,TRBD1,TRBJ2-1,TRBV6-4,16,TGTGCCAGCAGTGCCACTGGGACAGGGTTTTACAATGAGCAGTTCTTC,CASSATGTGFYNEQFF
many,.,TRBJ2-3,TRBV24-1,13,TGTGCCACCAGTGATTTGCATGGAGGTACGCAGTATTTT,CATSDLHGGTQYF
many,.,TRBJ1-1,TRBV5-4,13,TGTGCCAGCAGCTTACAGATGAACACTGAAGCTTTCTTT,CASSLQMNTEAFF
many,.,TRBJ1-2,TRBV5-1,17,TGCGCCAGCAGCTTGAAAGGATTGCGGGATTTTAACTATGGCTACACCTTC,CASSLKGLRDFNYGYTF
few,.,TRBJ2-7,TRBV5-4,13,TGTGCCAGCAGCTTGTCGGGATCCCACGAGCAGTACTTC,CASSLSGSHEQYF
.,TRBD2,TRBJ2-1,TRBV4-1,18,TGCGCCAGCAGCCAAGAAAACTCGGGACTAGCGGGATACTATGAGCAGTTCTTC,CASSQENSGLAGYYEQFF
many,.,TRBJ2-7,TRBV27,13,TGTGCCAGCAGCTCAGGGGCCTCCTACGAGCAGTACTTC,CASSSGASYEQYF
.,.,TRBJ1-2,TRBV4-1,15,TGCGCCAGCAGCCAGGAGGAAGCTTGGACAGATGGCTACACCTTC,CASSQEEAWTDGYTF
many,.,TRBJ1-1,TRBV3-1,13,TGTGCCAGCAGCCAGATCGACCGCCCTGAAGCTTTCTTT,CASSQIDRPEAFF
.,TRBD2,TRBJ2-3,TRBV4-1,14,TGCGCCAGCAGCCCGGCGGGAGTCTCAGATACGCAGTATTTT,CASSPAGVSDTQYF
few,.,TRBJ1-4,TRBV6-2/TRBV6-3,16,TGTGCCAGCAGCCACGCCCCGAGGCGGAGGAATGAGAAACTGTTTTTT,CASSHAPRRRNEKLFF
few,TRBD1,TRBJ2-4,TRBV2,17,TGTGCCAGCAGAGCCGGGACAGGCGTCCTAGCCAAAAACATTCAGTACTTC,CASRAGTGVLAKNIQYF